This TCR beta chain was retrieved from a study of beta chain features in type 1 diabetes. The V end was cut by 4 bases, the J end by 2 bases, with 10 bases between. This CDR3 is 14 amino acids long. The germline CDR1 and CDR2 sequences are SGHRS and YFSETQ. The whole isolated RNA underwent reverse transcription, so sequencing captured expressed TCRB transcripts. TCRdb keeps only in-frame clones here, not all; method: immunoSEQ multiplex PCR. In the table there are about 260,000 clones, about a fifth of which are singletons. Findings and limits, study-wide: All four CD4+ subsets from Type 1 diabetes patients carried moderately but significantly shorter TCRB CDR3s. Researchers reported that naive, central memory and Treg TCRB repertoires appeared more similar in patients than in healthy donors. Fewer junction insertions and more nucleotide deletions appeared in type 1 diabetes patients.

The table lists this clone with a count of one. Its antigen is as yet unknown. By way of CD45RO/CCR7/CD25/CD127/CD95/CD27, the CD4+ regulatory, stem cell-like memory, central memory and naive cells were sorted. The chain couples TRBV5-1 to TRBJ1-5; a weak D match, TRBD1 (5 bases). The sequenced sample consisted of naive CD4+ T cells from blood. This TCR came from a middle-aged woman with type 1 diabetes. The DNA for the CDR3 is TGCGCCAGCAGCCCAGGGTCTGGCAATCAGCCCCAGCATTTT. As protein: CASSPGSGNQPQHF.